Each of the 29 T cell receptor beta chains below was sequenced from the same sample in a study of memory CD8 T cells in hepatitis C reinfection. Noted time point: peak reinfection, 3 to 8 weeks after reinfection detection. Sorted cells were sequenced directly ex vivo without any in vitro expansion. Here immunoSEQ multiplex PCR was the method, and the copy in TCRdb shows in-frame clones only, minus some. There are some 40,000 clones in the sample; 70% to 90% occur only once, and under 1.5% lies in the top ten. Source material: naive CD8+ T cells sorted from blood. The receptor set was obtained from a man between 18 and 35 years old with hepatitis C virus infection.

The CDR3 DNA is TGTGCCACCACGACAGGACCGGCTGAAGCTTTCTTT. It encodes CATTTGPAEAFF. J is TRBJ1-1 and V is TRBV19; tentatively, D is TRBD1 (6 bases). The CDR3 totals 12 residues. In germline, CDR1 is LNHDA, CDR2 SQIVND (reference sequence). V lost 10 bases, J lost 6 bases, and 15 bases lay in between.

The V call is TRBV9, the J call TRBJ2-1, with D unclear. This CDR3 region has 12 residues. Germline V gene sequence: CDR1 SGDLS, CDR2 YYNGEE. V lost 3 bases, J lost 5 bases, and 6 bases lay in between. Written as DNA, the CDR3 is TGTGCCAGCAGCGGAGAAAACAATGAGCAGTTCTTC. Protein: CASSGENNEQFF.

The genes are TRBV27 and TRBJ2-7; TRBD1 matches 7 bases. Per germline, CDR1 MNHEY and CDR2 SMNVEV (reference sequence). V lost 7 bases, J lost 5 bases, and 14 bases stayed unmatched. The CDR3 runs 15 residues. CDR3 protein: CASNPPADRVDEQYV. CDR3 in DNA: TGTGCCAGCAACCCCCCTGCCGACAGGGTGGACGAGCAGTACGTC.

This chain links TRBV2 with TRBJ2-1; 8 positions match TRBD2. CDR1 is SNHLY, CDR2 FYNNEI, per germline. CDR3 length equals 15 residues. Trimming at V came to 4 bases and at J to 5 bases, leaving 7 bases not matched to a gene. The CDR3 DNA reads as TGTGCCAGCAGTGTCTCCGGGACTAGTCACAATGAGCAGTTCTTC. Translated, it gives CASSVSGTSHNEQFF.

This chain connects TRBV7-2 to TRBJ2-1; D not certain. V was shortened by 0 bases and J by 2 bases, with 8 bases between the two germline ends. This CDR3 has 15 residues. CDR1 and CDR2 (germline): SGHTA, FQGNSA. The CDR3 sequence is CASSLAPSAYNEQFF. The CDR3 bases are TGTGCCAGCAGCTTAGCGCCGAGCGCCTACAATGAGCAGTTCTTC.

The CDR3 is CASSFPTSGTYEQYF. The CDR3 coding sequence is TGTGCCAGCAGCTTCCCGACTAGCGGGACATACGAGCAGTACTTC. This sequence joins TRBV11-2 and TRBJ2-7; 11 positions match TRBD2. Per the germline V gene, CDR1 is SGHAT and CDR2 is FQNNGV. The CDR3 is 15 amino acids. After removal of 3 bases from V and 4 bases from J, the junction contained 5 bases not matched to a gene.

V usage is TRBV27 and J usage is TRBJ2-7; 7 nucleotides align to TRBD2. V dropped 4 bases and J dropped 4; count of bases not matched to a gene: 7. The germline CDR1 and CDR2 sequences are MNHEY and SMNVEV (reference sequence). The CDR3 spans 14 residues. The CDR3 sequence is CASSSLGGGYEQYV. CDR3 nucleotides: TGTGCCAGCAGTTCCTTGGGGGGGGGATACGAGCAGTACGTC.

This chain joins TRBV9 and TRBJ2-3, with 8 bases matching TRBD1. The CDR3 is 15 residues long. CDR1 and CDR2 from the germline V gene are SGDLS and YYNGEE. V shed 4 bases and J 6 bases; nucleotides not matched to a gene: 10. The CDR3 protein is CASSPRSQGADTQYF. DNA for the CDR3: TGTGCCAGCAGCCCACGTAGCCAGGGGGCTGATACGCAGTATTTT. Looking up the rest from reference TRBV9 and TRBJ2-3 gives the full variable domain: DSGVTQTPKHLITATGQRVTLRCSPRSGDLSVYWYQQSLDQGLQFLIQYYNGEERAKGNILERFSAQQFPDLHSELNLSSLELGDSALYFCASSPRSQGADTQYFGPGTRLTVL.

V gene TRBV11-3 combines with J gene TRBJ2-3; D is perhaps TRBD1 (7 bases). Germline V gene lookup returns CDR1 SGHNT and CDR2 YENEEA. V lost 4 bases and J 6 bases, leaving 17 bases between the germline ends. The CDR3 runs to 15 residues. As DNA, the CDR3 is TGTGCCAGCAGCTCCCGGGACAGCGGAGGGGATACGCAGTATTTT. It specifies CASSSRDSGGDTQYF.

J is TRBJ2-7 and V is TRBV28, with 10 bases identical to TRBD2. Germline loops: CDR1 MDHEN, CDR2 SYDVKM. This CDR3 has 16 residues. V lost 7 bases, J lost 3 bases, and 12 bases stayed unmatched. Written as DNA, the CDR3 is TGTGCCAGCACCCCCTCCCTAGCGGGAGCACTCTACGAGCAGTACTTC. It codes for CASTPSLAGALYEQYF.

V is TRBV4-1 and J is TRBJ1-1; unclear D gene. V was trimmed by 0 bases and J by 7 bases, leaving 9 bases between them. Looked up from germline, CDR1 is MGHRA and CDR2 is YSYEKL. The CDR3 totals 13 residues. The CDR3 here is CASSQEGRIEAFF. The CDR3 DNA follows: TGCGCCAGCAGCCAAGAGGGGAGGATTGAAGCTTTCTTT.

The chain has TRBV4-1 and TRBJ1-1; TRBD1 matches 7 bases. This CDR3 has 15 residues. Trimming removed 0 bases from V and 1 base from J; junction bases left unmatched: 2. Germline V gives CDR1 MGHRA, CDR2 YSYEKL. The CDR3 region has the DNA TGCGCCAGCAGCCAAGATACAGGGGCGAACACTGAAGCTTTCTTT. Protein product: CASSQDTGANTEAFF.

The J gene is TRBJ2-5, the V gene TRBV27, with TRBD1 matching 8 bases. Germline V gene data show CDR1 as MNHEY and CDR2 as SMNVEV (reference sequence). The CDR3 runs to 15 residues. V shed 5 bases and J 7 bases; nucleotides not matched to a gene: 12. CDR3 loop: CASSIQAGTGGTQYF. The DNA of the CDR3 is TGTGCCAGCAGTATCCAAGCTGGGACAGGCGGGACCCAGTACTTC.

The chain is built from TRBV6-5 and TRBJ1-5; 9 nucleotides match TRBD1. Germline V gives CDR1 MNHEY, CDR2 SVGAGI. Trimming at V came to 6 bases and at J to 6 bases, leaving 6 bases not matched to a gene. This CDR3 is built from 14 residues. CDR3: CASRATGGGQPQHF. In nucleotides, the CDR3 is TGTGCCAGCAGGGCGACAGGGGGAGGTCAGCCCCAGCATTTT.

This chain connects TRBV27 to TRBJ2-3; D perhaps matches TRBD1 (6 bases). This CDR3 contains 13 residues. Germline loops: CDR1 MNHEY, CDR2 SMNVEV (reference sequence). The germline V and J ends were trimmed by 9 bases and 6 bases, with 16 bases remaining between them. CDR3 DNA sequence: TGTGCCAGTGCAGTGGTCACAGGGGATACGCAGTATTTT. It is translated as CASAVVTGDTQYF.

The DNA of the CDR3 is TGTGCCATCAGTGCCACTAGCGGGAGAGGGGAGCAGTACTTC. Amino acids: CAISATSGRGEQYF. The chain joins TRBV10-3 to TRBJ2-7; 11 bases are shared with TRBD2. The CDR3 has 14 residues. Germline lookup yields CDR1 ENHRY and CDR2 SYGVKD. V lost 4 bases, J lost 7 bases, and 6 bases stayed unmatched.

The chain uses TRBV5-1 and TRBJ2-7; D call uncertain. Germline-derived CDR1 and CDR2 are SGHRS and YFSETQ. The CDR3 length is 15 residues. The germline V and J ends were trimmed by 3 bases and 0 bases, with 13 bases remaining between them. The CDR3 spells CASSSIPASSYEQYF. DNA of the CDR3: TGCGCCAGCAGCTCGATTCCAGCGAGCTCCTACGAGCAGTACTTC.

The chain has TRBV6-5 and TRBJ2-2, with 10 bases fitting TRBD1. The germline CDR1 and CDR2 sequences are MNHEY and SVGAGI. This CDR3 spans 12 amino acids. The CDR3 DNA sequence: TGTGCTATAGGGACAGGGGCCGGGGAGCTGTTTTTT. This sequence encodes CAIGTGAGELFF.

This clone was picked up a small number of times. J is TRBJ1-3 and V is TRBV5-5, with TRBD1 matching over 7 bases. Per the germline V gene, CDR1 is SGHKS and CDR2 is YYEKEE (reference sequence). Trimming took 2 bases from V and 4 from J; bases not matched to a gene: 6. CDR3 length: 15 residues. For the CDR3, the DNA is TGTGCCAGCAGCTTTGGGGCGGGACAGGGAAACACCATATATTTT. This encodes CASSFGAGQGNTIYF.

The genes are TRBV9 and TRBJ2-5, with 16 nucleotides matching TRBD2. The CDR3 has 17 amino acids. In germline, CDR1 is SGDLS, CDR2 YYNGEE. Losses at the gene ends were 3 bases for V and 5 bases for J; bases not matched to a gene: 7. As DNA, the CDR3 is TGTGCCAGCAGCGACGGGACTAGCGGGAGGGCCGTTGAGACCCAGTACTTC. This encodes CASSDGTSGRAVETQYF.

The chain employs TRBV6-1 and TRBJ2-1; 14 bases agree with TRBD2. With 9 bases clipped from V and 9 bases from J, the junction kept 4 bases outside the gene matches. Germline V gives CDR1 MNHNS, CDR2 SASEGT. This CDR3 is built from 13 residues. CDR3 protein: CASGLAGGSEQFF. In nucleotides, the CDR3 is TGTGCCAGTGGACTAGCGGGGGGAAGTGAGCAGTTCTTC.

Points on this clone: An end of the junction does not agree with germline; a read error may underlie this. The rearrangement links TRBV10-1 to TRBJ2-2, with 8 bases fitting TRBD1. Germline values: CDR1 WNHNN, CDR2 SYGVQD (reference sequence). This CDR3 region has 18 residues. Here the CDR3 DNA reads TGCGCCAGCCCCAACAGGGGGAAAAGCGGGCGGGTACACCGGGGAGCTGTTTTT. It yields the protein CASPNRGKSGRVHRGAVF.

J is TRBJ1-5 and V is TRBV28, with TRBD1 matching over 8 bases. The CDR3 totals 15 residues. The V gene end was trimmed by 2 bases and the J gene end by 6 bases; junction bases not matched to a gene: 6. Germline V CDR1 and CDR2: MDHEN, SYDVKM. The DNA of the CDR3 is TGTGCCAGCAGTTTAGGGCAGGGGGCAGGTCAGCCCCAGCATTTT. Translated, it gives CASSLGQGAGQPQHF.

This clone was recorded once. The chain couples TRBV6-5 to TRBJ1-1; 10 bases agree with TRBD1. J was trimmed by 5 bases and V by 2 bases; bases with no gene match: 5. The CDR3 extends over 15 amino acids. Germline assignment: CDR1 MNHEY and CDR2 SVGAGI. The CDR3 DNA follows: TGTGCCAGCAGTTACGGGACAGGGGTGATGACTGAAGCTTTCTTT. It encodes CASSYGTGVMTEAFF.

About this clone itself: The junction departs from the called germline gene at one end, perhaps through a read error. This rearrangement joins TRBV7-7 to TRBJ2-5; 12 bases fit TRBD1. The germline gives CDR1 SSHAT, CDR2 FNYEAQ (reference sequence). The CDR3 extends over 15 amino acids. CDR3 sequence: CASSPGDRGQETQYF. In DNA, the CDR3 is TGTGCTAGCAGCCCCGGGGACAGGGGGCAGGAGACCCAGTACTTC.

The CDR3, as DNA: TGTGCCAGCACTCTCTACAATGAGCAGTTCTTC. Its protein is CASTLYNEQFF. This chain connects TRBV6-1 to TRBJ2-1; no clear D gene. CDR1 MNHNS and CDR2 SASEGT come from the germline V gene. The V end was cut by 7 bases, the J end by 3 bases, with 4 bases between. CDR3 length equals 11 residues.

The chain links TRBV7-9 to TRBJ2-7, with 9 bases identical to TRBD1. J gave up 5 bases and V 4 bases, and 6 bases lay outside the gene matches. Germline V gene sequence: CDR1 SEHNR, CDR2 FQNEAQ (reference sequence). This CDR3 is built from 14 residues. In DNA form, the CDR3 reads TGTGCCAGCAGCTCGGGACAGGGCCCCGACGAGCAGTACTTC. Translating gives CASSSGQGPDEQYF.

The chain employs TRBV19 and TRBJ2-1, with TRBD1 matching over 11 bases. The junction had 9 bases not matched to a gene; V was cut back by 5 bases and J by 12 bases. In germline, CDR1 is LNHDA, CDR2 SQIVND (reference sequence). The CDR3 contains 14 residues. The CDR3 sequence is CASSAGTGGPGQFF. The CDR3 bases are TGTGCCAGTAGTGCCGGGACAGGGGGACCAGGGCAGTTCTTC.

The DNA for the CDR3 is TGTGCCAGCAGCTTCTACCCGGGACAGTCCTACGAGCAGTACGTC. Translating gives CASSFYPGQSYEQYV. V is TRBV7-2 and J is TRBJ2-7; 7 nucleotides agree with TRBD1. Trimming removed 3 bases from V and 1 base from J; junction bases left unmatched: 6. The germline gives CDR1 SGHTA, CDR2 FQGNSA. CDR3 length: 15 amino acids.